This T cell receptor beta chain originates from a study of human T cells and chemical hapten exposure. The overall study: The sensitizing agent was 2% DPC, placed on approximately 2 cm by approximately 2 cm of upper inner arm skin.

The CDR3 runs 13 residues. Germline CDR1 reads SGHNT; CDR2 reads YENEEA. Between the trimmed V and J ends, which lost 5 bases and 5 bases, there was a span of 12 bases. MiXCR was run by TCRdb on the RACE reads, yielding one entry per CDR3 protein. The sample consists of around 250,000 distinct CDR3 sequences, about 8.6% of them appearing once. Time point described: pre-sensitization, week 0. Treatment indicated: therapeutic diphenylcyclopropenone sensitization with weekly scalp DPC. This clonotype was found a few times. The receptor comes from a middle-aged woman with alopecia areata. Some clones in this sample may be carry-over from other donors' samples. The rearrangement uses TRBV11-3 and TRBJ2-5; no reliable D call. The sample in question was whole blood, obtained in connection with sensitization to the hapten diphenylcyclopropenone (DPC). This CDR3 is CASSTRAMETQYF. CDR3 sequence (DNA): TGTGCCAGCAGCACCAGAGCGATGGAGACCCAGTACTTC.